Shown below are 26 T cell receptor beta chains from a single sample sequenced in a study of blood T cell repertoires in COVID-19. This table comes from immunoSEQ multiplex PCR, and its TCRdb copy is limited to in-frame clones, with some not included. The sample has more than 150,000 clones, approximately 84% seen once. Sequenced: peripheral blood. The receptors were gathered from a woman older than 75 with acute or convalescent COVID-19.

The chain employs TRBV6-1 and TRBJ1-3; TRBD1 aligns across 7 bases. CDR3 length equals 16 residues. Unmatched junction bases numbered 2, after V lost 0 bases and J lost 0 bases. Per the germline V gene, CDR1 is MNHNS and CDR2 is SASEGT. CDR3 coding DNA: TGTGCCAGCAGTGAAGCCAGGGGGAGCTCTGGAAACACCATATATTTT. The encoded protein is CASSEARGSSGNTIYF.

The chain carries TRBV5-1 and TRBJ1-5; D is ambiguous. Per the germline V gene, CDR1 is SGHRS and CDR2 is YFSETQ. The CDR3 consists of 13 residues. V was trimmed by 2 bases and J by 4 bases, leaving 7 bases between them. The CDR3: CASSLTGNQPQHF. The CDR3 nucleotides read TGCGCCAGCAGCTTAACGGGGAATCAGCCCCAGCATTTT.

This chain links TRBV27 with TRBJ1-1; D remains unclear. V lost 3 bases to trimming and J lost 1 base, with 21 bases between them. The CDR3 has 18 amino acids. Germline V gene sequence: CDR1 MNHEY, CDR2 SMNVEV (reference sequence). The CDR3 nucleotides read TGTGCCAGCAGTTTGATTAACCCGGTGGGAGGGAGGAACACTGAAGCTTTCTTT. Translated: CASSLINPVGGRNTEAFF.

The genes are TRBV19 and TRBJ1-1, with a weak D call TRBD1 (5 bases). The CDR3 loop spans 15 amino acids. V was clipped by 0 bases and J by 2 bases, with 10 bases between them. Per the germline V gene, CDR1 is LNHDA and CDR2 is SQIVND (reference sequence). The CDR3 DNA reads TGTGCCAGTAGTATAGATAGGCAGGGAAACACTGAAGCTTTCTTT. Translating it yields CASSIDRQGNTEAFF.

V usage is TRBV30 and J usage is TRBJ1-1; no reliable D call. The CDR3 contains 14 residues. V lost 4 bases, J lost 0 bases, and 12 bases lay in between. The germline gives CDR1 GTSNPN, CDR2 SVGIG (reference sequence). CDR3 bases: TGTGCCTGGAAGAAAGACACGATGAACACTGAAGCTTTCTTT. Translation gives CAWKKDTMNTEAFF.

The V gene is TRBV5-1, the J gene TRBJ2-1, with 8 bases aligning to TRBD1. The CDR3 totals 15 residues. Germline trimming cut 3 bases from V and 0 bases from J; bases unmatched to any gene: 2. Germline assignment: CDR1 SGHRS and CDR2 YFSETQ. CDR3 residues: CASSWTGSSYNEQFF. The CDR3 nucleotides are TGCGCCAGCAGCTGGACAGGGAGCTCCTACAATGAGCAGTTCTTC.

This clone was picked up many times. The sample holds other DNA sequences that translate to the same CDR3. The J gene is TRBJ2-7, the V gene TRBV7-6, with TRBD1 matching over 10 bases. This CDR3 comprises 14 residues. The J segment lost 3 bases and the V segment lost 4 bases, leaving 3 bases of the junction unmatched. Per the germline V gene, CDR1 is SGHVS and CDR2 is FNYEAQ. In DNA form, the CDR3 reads TGTGCCAGCAGCTCCAGGACAGGGGGCTACGAGCAGTACTTC. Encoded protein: CASSSRTGGYEQYF. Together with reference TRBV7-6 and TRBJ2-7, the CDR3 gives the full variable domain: GAGVSQSPRYKVTKRGQDVALRCDPISGHVSLYWYRQALGQGPEFLTYFNYEAQQDKSGLPNDRFSAERPEGSISTLTIQRTEQRDSAMYRCASSSRTGGYEQYFGPGTRLTVT.

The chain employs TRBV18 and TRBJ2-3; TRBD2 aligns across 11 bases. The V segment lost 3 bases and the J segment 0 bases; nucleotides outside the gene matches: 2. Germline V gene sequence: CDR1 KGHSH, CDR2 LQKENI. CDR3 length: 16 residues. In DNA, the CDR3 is TGTGCCAGCTCACCCAGGACTAGCGGGAGCACAGATACGCAGTATTTT. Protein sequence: CASSPRTSGSTDTQYF.

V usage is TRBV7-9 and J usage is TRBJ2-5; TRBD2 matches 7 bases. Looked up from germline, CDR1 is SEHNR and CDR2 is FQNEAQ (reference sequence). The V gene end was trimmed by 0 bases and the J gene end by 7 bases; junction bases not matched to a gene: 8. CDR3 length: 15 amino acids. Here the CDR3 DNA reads TGTGCCAGCAGCTTAGCGCGGGGGACCCAGGGGACCCAGTACTTC. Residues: CASSLARGTQGTQYF.

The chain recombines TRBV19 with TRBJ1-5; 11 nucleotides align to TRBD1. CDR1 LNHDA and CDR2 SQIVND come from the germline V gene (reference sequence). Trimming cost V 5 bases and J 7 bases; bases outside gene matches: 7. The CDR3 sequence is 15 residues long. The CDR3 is CASSVGQGAGQPQHF. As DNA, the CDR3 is TGTGCCAGTAGTGTCGGACAGGGGGCAGGACAGCCCCAGCATTTT.

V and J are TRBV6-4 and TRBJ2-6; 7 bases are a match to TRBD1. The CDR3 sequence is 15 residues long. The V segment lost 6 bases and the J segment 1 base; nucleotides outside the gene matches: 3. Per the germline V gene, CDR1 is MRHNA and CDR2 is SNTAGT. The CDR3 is CASRETGSGANVLTF. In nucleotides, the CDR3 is TGTGCCAGCAGAGAGACAGGGTCTGGGGCCAACGTCCTGACTTTC.

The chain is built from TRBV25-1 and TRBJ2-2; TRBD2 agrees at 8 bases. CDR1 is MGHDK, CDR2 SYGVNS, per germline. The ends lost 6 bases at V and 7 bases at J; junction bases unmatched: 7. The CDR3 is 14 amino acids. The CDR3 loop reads CASRRLAGNGELFF. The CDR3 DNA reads TGTGCCAGCAGGAGGCTAGCGGGTAACGGGGAGCTGTTTTTT.

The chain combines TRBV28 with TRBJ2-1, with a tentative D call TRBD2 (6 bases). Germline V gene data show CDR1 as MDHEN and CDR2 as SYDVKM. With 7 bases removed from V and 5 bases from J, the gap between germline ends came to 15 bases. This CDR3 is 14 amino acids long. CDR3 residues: CASTGGWEDNEQFF. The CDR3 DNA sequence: TGTGCCAGCACCGGAGGGTGGGAAGACAATGAGCAGTTCTTC.

Here the CDR3 reads CASSTGTSGTIQYF. In DNA form, the CDR3 reads TGTGCCAGCAGCACCGGGACTAGCGGGACGATCCAGTACTTC. The rearrangement uses TRBV28 and TRBJ2-7, with TRBD2 matching 13 bases. CDR1 is MDHEN and CDR2 is SYDVKM in the germline V gene. V lost 6 bases and J lost 10; bases outside the gene matches: 9. The length of the CDR3 is 14 residues.

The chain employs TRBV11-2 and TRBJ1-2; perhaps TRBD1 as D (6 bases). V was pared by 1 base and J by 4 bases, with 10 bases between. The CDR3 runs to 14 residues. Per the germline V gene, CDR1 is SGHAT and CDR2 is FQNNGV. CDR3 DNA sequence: TGTGCCAGCAGCTTAGGTCAGGGGCCCTATGGCTACACCTTC. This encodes CASSLGQGPYGYTF.

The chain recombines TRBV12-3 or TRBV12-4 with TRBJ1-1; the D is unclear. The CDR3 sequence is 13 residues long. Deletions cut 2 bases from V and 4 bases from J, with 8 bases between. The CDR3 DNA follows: TGTGCCAGCAGTTTAACAGTTGCCACTGAAGCTTTCTTT. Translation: CASSLTVATEAFF.

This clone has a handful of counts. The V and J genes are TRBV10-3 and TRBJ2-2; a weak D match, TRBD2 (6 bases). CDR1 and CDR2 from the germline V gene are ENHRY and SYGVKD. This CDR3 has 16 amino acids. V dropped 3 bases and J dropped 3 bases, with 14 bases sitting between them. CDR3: CAISDPGGPHTGELFF. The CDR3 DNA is TGTGCCATCAGTGACCCCGGAGGGCCTCACACCGGGGAGCTGTTTTTT.

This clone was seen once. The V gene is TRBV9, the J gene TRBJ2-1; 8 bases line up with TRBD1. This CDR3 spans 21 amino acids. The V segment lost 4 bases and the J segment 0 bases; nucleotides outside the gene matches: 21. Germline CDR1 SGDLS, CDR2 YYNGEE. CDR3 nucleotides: TGTGCCAGCAGCTTTCGGACGTCGGACAGGGATTTTTCCCGCTCCTACAATGAGCAGTTCTTC. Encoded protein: CASSFRTSDRDFSRSYNEQFF.

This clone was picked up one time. The CDR3 DNA reads TGTGCCAGCAGTAGAGGTTGGCGGGGGACCGGGGAGCTGTTTTTT. Its translation: CASSRGWRGTGELFF. The gene calls are TRBV2 and TRBJ2-2; 7 bases fit TRBD2. The CDR3 length is 15 residues. Germline trimming cut 5 bases from V and 5 bases from J; bases unmatched to any gene: 8. Per germline, CDR1 SNHLY and CDR2 FYNNEI.

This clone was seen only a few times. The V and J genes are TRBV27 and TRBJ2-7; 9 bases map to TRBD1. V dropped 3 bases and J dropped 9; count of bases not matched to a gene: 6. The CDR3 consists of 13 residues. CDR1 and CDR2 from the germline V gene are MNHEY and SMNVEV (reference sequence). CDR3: CASSFPGQGGQYF. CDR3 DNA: TGTGCCAGCAGTTTCCCGGGACAGGGAGGGCAGTACTTC.

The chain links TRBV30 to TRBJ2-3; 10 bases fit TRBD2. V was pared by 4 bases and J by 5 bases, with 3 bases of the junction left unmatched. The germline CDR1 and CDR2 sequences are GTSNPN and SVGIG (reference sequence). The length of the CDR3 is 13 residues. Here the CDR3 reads CAWTRTSGDTQYF. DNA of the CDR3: TGTGCCTGGACCCGGACTAGCGGAGATACGCAGTATTTT. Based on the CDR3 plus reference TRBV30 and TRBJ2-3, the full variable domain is SQTIHQWPATLVQPVGSPLSLECTVEGTSNPNLYWYRQAAGRGLQLLFYSVGIGQISSEVPQNLSASRPQDRQFILSSKKLLLSDSGFYLCAWTRTSGDTQYFGPGTRLTVL.

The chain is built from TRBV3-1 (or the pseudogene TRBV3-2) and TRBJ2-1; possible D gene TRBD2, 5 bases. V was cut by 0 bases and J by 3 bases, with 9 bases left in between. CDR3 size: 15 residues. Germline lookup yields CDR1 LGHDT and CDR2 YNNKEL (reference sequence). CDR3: CASSQDGGYYNEQFF. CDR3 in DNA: TGTGCCAGCAGCCAAGATGGCGGGTACTACAATGAGCAGTTCTTC.

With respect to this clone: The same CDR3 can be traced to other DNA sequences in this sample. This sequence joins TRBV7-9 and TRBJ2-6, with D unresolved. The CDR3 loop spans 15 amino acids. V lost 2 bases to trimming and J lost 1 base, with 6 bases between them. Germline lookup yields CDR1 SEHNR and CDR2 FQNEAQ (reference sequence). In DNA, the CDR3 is TGTGCCAGCAGCTTACTGTTATCTGGGGCCAACGTCCTGACTTTC. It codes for CASSLLLSGANVLTF.

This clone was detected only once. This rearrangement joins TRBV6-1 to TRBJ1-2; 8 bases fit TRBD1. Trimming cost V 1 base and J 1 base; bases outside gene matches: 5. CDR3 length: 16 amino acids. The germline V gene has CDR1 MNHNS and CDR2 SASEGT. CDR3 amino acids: CASSEGDRRYNYGYTF. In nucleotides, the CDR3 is TGTGCCAGCAGTGAAGGGGACAGGCGTTATAACTATGGCTACACCTTC.

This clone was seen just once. The CDR3 sequence: CASSIVALDKNIQYF. The CDR3 DNA reads TGTGCCAGTAGTATAGTTGCGTTAGACAAAAACATTCAGTACTTC. The chain recombines TRBV19 with TRBJ2-4; D uncertain. V shed 1 base and J shed 3 bases, with 10 bases lying between them. CDR3 length: 15 residues. Germline assignment: CDR1 LNHDA and CDR2 SQIVND (reference sequence).

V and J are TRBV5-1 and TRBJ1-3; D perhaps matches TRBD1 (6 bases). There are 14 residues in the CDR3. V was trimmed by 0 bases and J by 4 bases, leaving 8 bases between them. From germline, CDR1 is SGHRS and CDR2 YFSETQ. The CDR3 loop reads CASSLAGDGNTIYF. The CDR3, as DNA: TGCGCCAGCAGCTTGGCAGGGGACGGAAACACCATATATTTT.